The 14 T cell receptor beta chains given below trace back to one sample, sequenced in a study of blood T cell repertoires in COVID-19. The table came from immunoSEQ multiplex PCR; TCRdb's copy has only in-frame clones and leaves some out. This table holds 240,000 or so clones, approximately 86% found once. Sequencing was performed on PBMCs or T cells enriched from blood (not recorded which). The origin of the receptors is a woman aged 40-49 years with acute COVID-19.

The rearrangement joins TRBV5-1 to TRBJ1-3, with 8 bases matching TRBD1. This CDR3 has 17 amino acids. With V trimmed by 4 bases and J by 2 bases, 11 bases remained unmatched. Germline CDR1 reads SGHRS; CDR2 reads YFSETQ. In DNA form, the CDR3 reads TGCGCCAGCAGCCCACTTGCCGGACAGGGAACTGGAAACACCATATATTTT. It specifies CASSPLAGQGTGNTIYF.

The rearrangement uses TRBV14 and TRBJ2-7, with D perhaps matching TRBD2 (5 bases). The CDR3 sequence is 16 residues long. The ends were cut back, 4 bases at V and 0 bases at J, with 16 bases in the middle. CDR1 and CDR2 from the germline V gene are SGHDN and FVKESK. CDR3 nucleotide sequence: TGTGCCAGCAGCCCGATGACTACGGCAAGCTCCTACGAGCAGTACTTC. Amino acids: CASSPMTTASSYEQYF.

The genes are TRBV28 and TRBJ2-7; the match to TRBD2 covers 7 bases. V lost 7 bases and J lost 9; bases outside the gene matches: 9. The CDR3 loop spans 12 amino acids. In germline, CDR1 is MDHEN, CDR2 SYDVKM. The CDR3 is CASIVWERGQYF. The CDR3 DNA is TGTGCCAGCATTGTTTGGGAGCGGGGGCAGTACTTC.

V usage is TRBV6-5 and J usage is TRBJ2-1; TRBD1 agrees at 8 bases. This CDR3 region has 14 residues. CDR1 and CDR2 from the germline V gene are MNHEY and SVGAGI. The V and J ends lost 11 bases and 4 bases, in that order; junction bases with no gene match: 10. The CDR3 DNA reads as TGTGCCGGAGGGAAGGGACAGGAGTACAATGAGCAGTTCTTC. This translates into CAGGKGQEYNEQFF.

The chain employs TRBV30 and TRBJ1-3, with TRBD1 as a possible D gene (5 bases). Germline CDR1 reads GTSNPN; CDR2 reads SVGIG (reference sequence). The V gene lost 3 bases and the J gene lost 2 bases, with 17 bases spanning the gap. The CDR3 sequence is 16 residues long. The CDR3 bases are TGTGCCTGGAGCGCAACTAGGGACTCTGCTGGAAACACCATATATTTT. Its translation: CAWSATRDSAGNTIYF.

On this clone itself: The same CDR3 can be traced to other DNA sequences in this sample. The V gene is TRBV7-9, the J gene TRBJ2-1, with 11 bases fitting TRBD2. This CDR3 has 15 amino acids. From germline, CDR1 is SEHNR and CDR2 FQNEAQ (reference sequence). The trim removed 1 base at V and 5 bases at J, leaving 1 base unmatched. The CDR3 nucleotides read TGTGCCAGCAGCTTAGTGGGACTAGCGGACAATGAGCAGTTCTTC. Amino acid sequence: CASSLVGLADNEQFF. The complete variable domain, with remaining parts taken from reference TRBV7-9 and TRBJ2-1, reads DTGVSQNPRHKITKRGQNVTFRCDPISEHNRLYWYRQTLGQGPEFLTYFQNEAQLEKSRLLSDRFSAERPKGSFSTLEIQRTEQGDSAMYLCASSLVGLADNEQFFGPGTRLTVL.

This chain links TRBV18 with TRBJ2-7, with 9 positions matching TRBD1. V gave up 0 bases and J gave up 3 bases; unmatched junction bases: 6. The CDR3 totals 16 residues. CDR1 is KGHSH and CDR2 is LQKENI in the germline V gene. The DNA for the CDR3 is TGTGCCAGCTCACCACCCCTGGGACAGGGTTTCTACGAGCAGTACTTC. Amino acid sequence: CASSPPLGQGFYEQYF.

The chain combines TRBV3-1 (or the pseudogene TRBV3-2) with TRBJ2-7, with D maybe TRBD2 (6 bases). Germline V lookup: CDR1 LGHDT, CDR2 YNNKEL (reference sequence). CDR3 size: 13 residues. The V end lost 1 base, the J end lost 7 bases, and 11 bases lay between the germline ends. This CDR3 reads CASSQGGGWEQYF. The CDR3 nucleotides read TGTGCCAGCAGCCAAGGGGGAGGCTGGGAGCAGTACTTC.

V and J are TRBV24-1 and TRBJ1-2; D is perhaps TRBD1 (6 bases). The V gene lost 2 bases and the J gene lost 13 bases, with 10 bases spanning the gap. Germline values: CDR1 KGHDR, CDR2 SFDVKD. The CDR3 has 11 residues. The CDR3 nucleotides read TGTGCCACCAGTGATTCCGACAGGCTCACCTTC. Translated, it gives CATSDSDRLTF.

The genes are TRBV5-1 and TRBJ1-2, with TRBD1 matching 7 bases. Looked up from germline, CDR1 is SGHRS and CDR2 is YFSETQ. The CDR3 contains 14 residues. V was clipped by 3 bases and J by 4 bases; unmatched bases: 6. CDR3 bases: TGCGCCAGCAGCTCCGGACAGGTCGGCTATGGCTACACCTTC. Protein: CASSSGQVGYGYTF.

The chain carries TRBV29-1 and TRBJ2-1, with 7 bases lining up with TRBD1. CDR1 is SQVTM and CDR2 is ANQGSEA in the germline V gene. V trimming: 2 bases; J trimming: 5 bases; junction bases outside the gene matches: 9. This CDR3 has 15 residues. CDR3 region: CSVETPGGRDNEQFF. The CDR3 DNA is TGCAGCGTTGAAACCCCAGGGGGTAGAGACAATGAGCAGTTCTTC.

V and J are TRBV27 and TRBJ2-1; 8 nucleotides align to TRBD2. The J segment lost 3 bases and the V segment lost 0 bases, leaving 7 bases of the junction unmatched. This CDR3 region has 17 residues. CDR1 is MNHEY, CDR2 SMNVEV, per germline (reference sequence). CDR3 nucleotides: TGTGCCAGCAGTTTATCGGCGACTAGCGCCCACTACAATGAGCAGTTCTTC. As protein: CASSLSATSAHYNEQFF.

The rearrangement uses TRBV30 and TRBJ1-2, with D perhaps TRBD1 (6 bases). Trimming took off 0 bases at V and 4 bases at J, with 9 bases between the two ends. Germline CDR1 GTSNPN, CDR2 SVGIG (reference sequence). The CDR3 extends over 13 amino acids. The chain's CDR3 is CAWSVQGIYGYTF. The CDR3 coding sequence is TGTGCCTGGAGTGTTCAGGGGATCTATGGCTACACCTTC.

The chain combines TRBV18 with TRBJ2-5; 16 bases are shared with TRBD2. Per the germline V gene, CDR1 is KGHSH and CDR2 is LQKENI. CDR3 length: 17 residues. Germline trimming cut 3 bases from V and 7 bases from J; bases unmatched to any gene: 8. The CDR3 DNA follows: TGTGCCAGCTCACCGACGGGACTAGCGGGAGGGCCTGGGACCCAGTACTTC. This encodes CASSPTGLAGGPGTQYF.